The 8 T cell receptor beta chains listed next were all sequenced from one sample in a study of human T cells and chemical hapten exposure. Separate cDNA molecules received unique molecular identifiers, which the library attached to them. TCRdb redid the calling of the reads with MiXCR, one entry per CDR3 protein. Among several thousand distinct CDR3 sequences listed, 49% were seen once. As to treatment: therapeutic diphenylcyclopropenone sensitization with weekly scalp DPC. Sample: whole blood, taken before DPC sensitization or 2, 6, or about 24 weeks after (not recorded which). Every receptor here comes from an adult with alopecia areata. Some clones in this sample may be carry-over from other donors' samples. This table probably holds off-target reads from a library built for another chain.

CDR3 residues: CASRPAAETGTGELFF. Written as DNA, the CDR3 is TGTGCCAGCAGACCAGCGGCCGAGACAGGCACCGGGGAGCTGTTTTTT. This sequence joins TRBV6-2 or TRBV6-3 and TRBJ2-2; the D gene is possibly TRBD1 (6 bases). The CDR3 sequence is 16 residues long. V lost 6 bases and J 4 bases, leaving 18 bases between the germline ends. CDR1 is MNHEY, CDR2 SVGEGT, per germline.

The V and J genes are TRBV19 and TRBJ2-7, with 7 nucleotides matching TRBD1. The germline gives CDR1 LNHDA, CDR2 SQIVND (reference sequence). CDR3 length equals 15 residues. V gave up 4 bases and J gave up 2 bases; unmatched junction bases: 8. CDR3 residues: CASSTTLTGTYEQYF. DNA of the CDR3: TGTGCCAGTAGTACCACCCTGACAGGGACCTACGAGCAGTACTTC.

Only a few counts were recorded for this clonotype. This chain uses TRBV3-1 with TRBJ1-4, with D perhaps TRBD1 (5 bases). The CDR3 covers 13 residues. Germline V gene lookup returns CDR1 LGHDT and CDR2 YNNKEL (reference sequence). V lost 4 bases, J lost 7 bases, and 10 bases lay in between. The CDR3 reads CASSLDQGEKLFF. CDR3 nucleotides: TGTGCCAGCAGCCTTGATCAGGGTGAAAAACTGTTTTTT.

This clonotype showed up just once. The V and J genes are TRBV2 and TRBJ2-7; TRBD1 matches 7 bases. With V trimmed by 8 bases and J by 1 base, 5 bases remained unmatched. Germline-derived CDR1 and CDR2 are SNHLY and FYNNEI. This CDR3 comprises 13 residues. The CDR3 nucleotides are TGTGCCAGCGTAGGGGGCACATCCTACGAGCAGTACTTC. It yields the protein CASVGGTSYEQYF.

This clonotype appeared a few times. This chain joins TRBV15 and TRBJ2-4, with 12 bases identical to TRBD2. Germline trimming cut 10 bases from V and 9 bases from J; bases unmatched to any gene: 7. The CDR3 is 13 amino acids. Germline lookup yields CDR1 LNHNV and CDR2 YYDKDF (reference sequence). The CDR3 is CAIGTSGHSIQYF. CDR3 DNA: TGTGCCATTGGGACTAGCGGGCACAGCATTCAGTACTTC.

This clonotype was observed a few times. The chain employs TRBV6-6 and TRBJ2-5, with 11 positions matching TRBD2. After removal of 3 bases from V and 2 bases from J, the junction contained 8 bases not matched to a gene. The CDR3 totals 17 residues. Looked up from germline, CDR1 is MNHNY and CDR2 is SVGAGI (reference sequence). In DNA, the CDR3 is TGTGCCAGCAGTTATACGAGACTAGCGGGGCCGCAAGAGACCCAGTACTTC. It translates to CASSYTRLAGPQETQYF.

The genes are TRBV12-3 or TRBV12-4 and TRBJ2-1, with D perhaps assigned TRBD1 or TRBD2 (5 bases each). Deletions cut 4 bases from V and 15 bases from J, with 16 bases between. CDR3 size: 12 residues. This chain's CDR3 is CASSSGLQGRFF. In DNA, the CDR3 is TGTGCCAGCAGTTCCGGACTGCAGGGACGGTTCTTC.

The genes are TRBV28 and TRBJ2-1; 7 positions match TRBD1. Unmatched junction bases numbered 11, after V lost 6 bases and J lost 9 bases. The CDR3 totals 14 residues. CDR1 MDHEN and CDR2 SYDVKM come from the germline V gene. This CDR3 reads CASSPGQTLPEQFF. Written as DNA, the CDR3 is TGTGCCAGCAGCCCGGGACAGACGCTTCCTGAGCAGTTCTTC.